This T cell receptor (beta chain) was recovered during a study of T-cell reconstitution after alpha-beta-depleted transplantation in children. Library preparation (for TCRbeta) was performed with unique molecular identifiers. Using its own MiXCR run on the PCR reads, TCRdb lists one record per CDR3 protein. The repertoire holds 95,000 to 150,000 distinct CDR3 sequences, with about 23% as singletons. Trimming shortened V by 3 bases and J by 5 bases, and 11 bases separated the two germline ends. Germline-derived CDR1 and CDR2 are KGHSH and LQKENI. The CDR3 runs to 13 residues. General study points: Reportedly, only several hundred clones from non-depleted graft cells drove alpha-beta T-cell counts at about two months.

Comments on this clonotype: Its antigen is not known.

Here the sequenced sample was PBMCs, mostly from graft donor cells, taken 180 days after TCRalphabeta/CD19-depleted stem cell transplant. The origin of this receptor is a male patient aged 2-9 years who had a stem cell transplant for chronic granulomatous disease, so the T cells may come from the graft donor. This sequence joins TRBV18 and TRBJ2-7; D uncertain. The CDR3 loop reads CASSPLAGDEQYF. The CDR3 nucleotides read TGTGCCAGCTCACCTTTAGCAGGTGACGAGCAGTACTTC.